This T cell receptor (beta chain) was captured by sequencing in a study of OX40 agonist ivuxolimab in advanced cancers. Background on the study: Hepatocellular carcinoma, melanoma, renal cell or head and neck cancer occurred in dose-escalation patients. Study-level points and caveats: The mean number of expanded clones was higher in CD8+ T cells than in CD4+.

On this clone itself: Its antigen is undetermined.

This CDR3 contains 16 residues. With V trimmed by 1 base and J by 2 bases, 3 bases remained unmatched. CDR1 and CDR2 from the germline V gene are SGHAT and FQNNGV. Clones were sequenced by immunoSEQ multiplex PCR, and TCRdb holds only the in-frame ones, with some missing. The data show 40,000 to 55,000 clones, roughly four fifths seen once. The specimen comprised CD4+ or CD8+ T cells sorted from blood, sampled in a trial of the OX40 agonist ivuxolimab. This clonotype was obtained from an adult with an advanced solid tumor such as melanoma, head and neck, liver or kidney cancer. This chain links TRBV11-2 with TRBJ2-1; TRBD2 matches 9 bases. CDR3 in DNA: TGTGCCAGCAGCTTAGGGGTAGCGGGGGCCTACAATGAGCAGTTCTTC. Residues: CASSLGVAGAYNEQFF.